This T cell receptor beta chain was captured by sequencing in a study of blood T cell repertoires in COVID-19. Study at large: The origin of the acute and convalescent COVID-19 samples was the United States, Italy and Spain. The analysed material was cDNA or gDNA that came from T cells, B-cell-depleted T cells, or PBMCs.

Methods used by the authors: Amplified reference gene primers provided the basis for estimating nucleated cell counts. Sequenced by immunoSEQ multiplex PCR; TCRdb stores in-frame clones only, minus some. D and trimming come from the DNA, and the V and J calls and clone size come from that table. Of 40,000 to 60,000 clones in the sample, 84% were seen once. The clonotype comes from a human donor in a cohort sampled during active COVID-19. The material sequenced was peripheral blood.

As DNA, the CDR3 is TGTGCCAGCAGCTTGGCCGACAGGGACAGGTACTTC. Its protein product is CASSLADRDRYF. The rearrangement joins TRBV5-6 to TRBJ2-7, with 7 bases that match TRBD1. Germline lookup yields CDR1 SGHDT and CDR2 YYEEEE. This CDR3 is built from 12 residues. Trimming cost V 0 bases and J 12 bases; bases outside gene matches: 6.